The 10 T cell receptor beta chains below all came from one sample that was sequenced in a study of breast tumors, draining lymph nodes, adjacent tissues. TCRdb passed the multiplex PCR reads through MiXCR, listing each CDR3 protein once. The data contain about 60,000 distinct CDR3 sequences, 57% of them singletons. The sequenced sample consisted of breast tumor tissue. The receptors originated from a female donor with breast cancer. Some clones in this sample may be carry-over from other donors' samples.

The V and J genes are TRBV20-1 and TRBJ1-5; possible D gene TRBD1, 6 bases. This CDR3 comprises 12 residues. Germline V CDR1 and CDR2: DFQATT, SNEGSKA (reference sequence). V shed 6 bases and J shed 6 bases, with 12 bases lying between them. CDR3 sequence: CSATGPPQPQHF. The DNA of the CDR3 is TGCAGTGCCACAGGGCCGCCTCAGCCCCAGCATTTT.

CDR3: CASSPDRVRAEAFF. CDR3 in DNA: TGTGCCAGCAGTCCGGACAGGGTTCGGGCTGAAGCTTTCTTT. The chain carries TRBV12-3 or TRBV12-4 and TRBJ1-1, with 8 nucleotides matching TRBD1. The CDR3 runs to 14 residues. V lost 5 bases to trimming and J lost 6 bases; unmatched junction nucleotides: 8.

This clonotype was observed at least ten times. The chain combines TRBV6-1 with TRBJ1-6; the D is unclear. V shed 1 base and J shed 7 bases, with 11 bases lying between them. CDR1 is MNHNS, CDR2 SASEGT, per germline. The CDR3 covers 15 residues. The CDR3 region has the DNA TGTGCCAGCAGTGAAGAAACCCACCGGAATTCACCCCTCCACTTT. Amino acids: CASSEETHRNSPLHF.

The genes are TRBV5-1 and TRBJ2-1, with a weak D call TRBD1 (5 bases). The CDR3 is 14 amino acids. The germline gives CDR1 SGHRS, CDR2 YFSETQ. With 3 bases removed from V and 1 base from J, the gap between germline ends came to 8 bases. The CDR3 protein is CASSSGHSYNEQFF. The CDR3, as DNA: TGCGCCAGCAGCTCAGGACATTCCTACAATGAGCAGTTCTTC.

The rearrangement links TRBV2 to TRBJ2-3; 7 bases line up with TRBD2. Germline CDR1 SNHLY, CDR2 FYNNEI. The CDR3 is 18 residues long. The J segment lost 6 bases and the V segment lost 2 bases, leaving 17 bases of the junction unmatched. The CDR3 DNA sequence: TGTGCCAGCAGTGAAATAGTGCGGGAGACTAGCCCGGATGATACGCAGTATTTT. Encoded protein: CASSEIVRETSPDDTQYF.

This clonotype was seen at least ten times. The chain couples TRBV18 to TRBJ2-3; TRBD2 aligns across 7 bases. Trimming cost V 6 bases and J 5 bases; bases outside gene matches: 14. The CDR3 length is 16 residues. Germline loops: CDR1 KGHSH, CDR2 LQKENI. The DNA of the CDR3 is TGTGCCAGCTCCTTTCGGCAGCGGGGAGAGGTAGATACGCAGTATTTT. It codes for CASSFRQRGEVDTQYF. The whole variable domain, remainder taken from reference TRBV18 and TRBJ2-3, is NAGVMQNPRHLVRRRGQEARLRCSPMKGHSHVYWYRQLPEEGLKFMVYLQKENIIDESGMPKERFSAEFPKEGPSILRIQQVVRGDSAAYFCASSFRQRGEVDTQYFGPGTRLTVL.

The V gene is TRBV11-2, the J gene TRBJ2-7, with a possible D match to TRBD1 (5 bases). The CDR3 length is 15 residues. V was shortened by 5 bases and J by 3 bases, with 17 bases between the two germline ends. CDR1 is SGHAT and CDR2 is FQNNGV in the germline V gene. The CDR3 DNA is TGTGCCAGCAGCGTACCCTCCAGGGCCTACTACGAGCAGTACTTC. This sequence encodes CASSVPSRAYYEQYF.

This clonotype was seen at least ten times. The gene calls are TRBV5-6 and TRBJ2-7, with TRBD2 as a possible D gene (5 bases). Per germline, CDR1 SGHDT and CDR2 YYEEEE. The V and J ends lost 5 bases and 0 bases respectively, with 12 bases between them. CDR3 length equals 14 residues. CDR3 DNA: TGTGCCAGCAGGGAACGAGGGAACTCCTACGAGCAGTACTTC. Translated, it gives CASRERGNSYEQYF. Together with reference TRBV5-6 and TRBJ2-7, the CDR3 gives the full variable domain: DAGVTQSPTHLIKTRGQQVTLRCSPKSGHDTVSWYQQALGQGPQFIFQYYEEEERQRGNFPDRFSGHQFPNYSSELNVNALLLGDSALYLCASRERGNSYEQYFGPGTRLTVT.

At least ten counts were recorded for this clonotype. The chain combines TRBV7-2 with TRBJ1-2, with D maybe TRBD1 (5 bases). Trimming removed 5 bases from V and 3 bases from J, with 10 bases in between. Germline CDR1 reads SGHTA; CDR2 reads FQGNSA. The length of the CDR3 is 13 residues. CDR3 loop: CASSPTADYGYTF. CDR3 DNA: TGTGCCAGCAGCCCGACAGCCGACTATGGCTACACCTTC.

The sample holds many counts of this clonotype. The chain is built from TRBV6-1 and TRBJ1-2; 10 bases are a match to TRBD1. Germline V gene sequence: CDR1 MNHNS, CDR2 SASEGT. With V trimmed by 4 bases and J by 5 bases, 7 bases remained unmatched. The CDR3 is 15 residues long. In nucleotides, the CDR3 is TGTGCCAGCAGTGGGACAGGGGGAGAGATTTATGGCTACACCTTC. As protein: CASSGTGGEIYGYTF.